The entry below gives a single T cell receptor beta chain sequence along with its context. Its antigen is still unknown. The V segment lost 4 bases and the J segment 4 bases; nucleotides outside the gene matches: 7. Per the germline V gene, CDR1 is MGHRA and CDR2 is YSYEKL. The CDR3 totals 17 residues. This sample is part of a study of shared clonotypes between healthy human individuals. Study-wide context: Each donor contributed plates that comprised three CD4 naive, three CD4 memory, two CD8 naive and one CD8 memory.

General study results and limits: Depth was large, yet rarefaction showed that sorted-subset sequencing was incomplete. Naive subsets generally exceeded memory subsets in estimated richness.

Naive CD8 cells lacked CD45RO, underwent positive selection for CCR7 and left out terminally differentiated effector memory CD45RA+ cells. Every donor, a Caucasian adult, lived in Nashville, Tennessee. Sequencing used immunoSEQ multiplex PCR; TCRdb keeps in-frame clones, though not all of them. The table shows hundreds of thousands of clones, with more than 85% occurring only once. This chain connects TRBV4-1 to TRBJ2-1; TRBD2 agrees at 13 bases. The receptor was isolated from a man aged 30 to 39 in good health. The source material was naive CD8+ T cells sorted from blood. CDR3 region: CASSRSGTSGAYNEQFF. CDR3 coding DNA: TGCGCCAGCAGCCGTTCCGGGACTAGCGGGGCTTACAATGAGCAGTTCTTC.